Reported below is one T cell receptor (beta chain). The target antigen is unknown. This record belongs to a study of cytomegalovirus exposure and HLA in healthy donors. The study, taken as a whole, reports: Earlier analysis found most TCR beta V segments productive about 87% or about 30% of the time.

In the PCR, 60 Vbeta and 13 Jbeta primers were used. Sequencing was performed with immunoSEQ multiplex PCR; in TCRdb, only in-frame clones are kept and a portion is missing. The sample has 95,000 to 150,000 clones; around 80% are singletons. CDR1 and CDR2 (germline): MNHEY, SVGAGI. The CDR3 contains 15 residues. V dropped 9 bases and J dropped 0; count of bases not matched to a gene: 8. This TCR came from a woman between 40 and 55 years old in good health and CMV-seropositive. V usage is TRBV6-5 and J usage is TRBJ1-3, with TRBD1 matching over 7 bases. Input material: PBMCs. The DNA of the CDR3 is TGTGCCAGTGGACGCGACAGGGACTCTGGAAACACCATATATTTT. It codes for CASGRDRDSGNTIYF.